The 28 T cell receptor beta chains below were found in one sample sequenced in a study of blood T cells in healthy people across ages. A J-beta primer mix and a sample-barcoded 5' primer were used in a second PCR of about 7 to 12 cycles. MiXCR, run by TCRdb on the 5' RACE reads, gives a single entry per CDR3 protein. Altogether some 710,000 distinct CDR3 sequences are present, 20% to 25% being singletons, with the ten largest covering roughly 22%. Sequencing input: blood. Every receptor here comes from a man in his 70s in good health.

The gene calls are TRBV3-1 and TRBJ1-1, with D uncertain. V shed 0 bases and J shed 7 bases, with 15 bases lying between them. Germline values: CDR1 LGHDT, CDR2 YNNKEL (reference sequence). The CDR3 extends over 15 amino acids. CDR3 amino acids: CASSQDLGRLGEAFF. In DNA form, the CDR3 reads TGTGCCAGCAGCCAAGATCTCGGGAGGCTGGGTGAAGCTTTCTTT.

This clonotype was counted between two and nine times. The rearrangement joins TRBV5-6 to TRBJ1-1; D unresolved. This CDR3 has 15 residues. The germline V gene encodes CDR1 SGHDT and CDR2 YYEEEE. V was pared by 3 bases and J by 1 base, with 13 bases between. The CDR3 region has the DNA TGTGCCAGCAGCTCCTCGCGGGCCAGGAACACTGAAGCTTTCTTT. Its translation is CASSSSRARNTEAFF.

The gene calls are TRBV7-6 and TRBJ1-4; D call uncertain. With 5 bases removed from V and 4 bases from J, the gap between germline ends came to 11 bases. The CDR3 has 14 amino acids. CDR1 is SGHVS and CDR2 is FNYEAQ in the germline V gene. In DNA, the CDR3 is TGTGCCAGCAGCGTCGGCGAAGTTAATGAAAAACTGTTTTTT. This translates into CASSVGEVNEKLFF.

This clonotype was seen at least ten times. The chain employs TRBV5-1 and TRBJ2-5; TRBD2 might be the D (5 bases). The CDR3 is made up of 14 amino acids. V lost 4 bases to trimming and J lost 1 base, with 11 bases between them. Germline V gene lookup returns CDR1 SGHRS and CDR2 YFSETQ. CDR3 loop: CASSLSGAQETQYF. The DNA of the CDR3 is TGCGCCAGCAGCCTAAGCGGCGCCCAAGAGACCCAGTACTTC.

This clonotype was detected ten times or more. The J gene is TRBJ2-1, the V gene TRBV6-5; 9 bases are shared with TRBD2. The V gene end was trimmed by 7 bases and the J gene end by 8 bases; junction bases not matched to a gene: 12. Germline V gene data show CDR1 as MNHEY and CDR2 as SVGAGI. This CDR3 is built from 15 residues. The CDR3 DNA reads as TGTGCCAGCAAGCGCGGGGGGGCAAGGATCGATGAGCAGTTCTTC. Its translation: CASKRGGARIDEQFF.

A few counts support this clonotype. The chain combines TRBV12-3 or TRBV12-4 with TRBJ2-3; 10 positions agree with TRBD2. With 6 bases clipped from V and 2 bases from J, the junction kept 5 bases outside the gene matches. The length of the CDR3 is 15 residues. This CDR3 reads CASSGTSADTDTQYF. The CDR3 DNA sequence: TGTGCCAGCAGCGGGACTAGCGCCGACACAGATACGCAGTATTTT.

The sample holds one count of this clonotype. The chain recombines TRBV29-1 with TRBJ2-1; perhaps TRBD1 as D (5 bases). The end of the DNA fits TRBJ2-5 better, so the J call may be wrong. CDR1 is SQVTM, CDR2 ANQGSEA, per germline. This CDR3 contains 11 residues. The CDR3 here is CSVLGAETQYF. CDR3 bases: TGCAGCGTTCTAGGGGCGGAGACCCAGTACTTC.

This clonotype was recorded a few times. The CDR3 region is CSAKQGGRTDTQYF. As DNA, the CDR3 is TGCAGCGCAAAACAGGGGGGTCGCACAGATACGCAGTATTTT. The J gene is TRBJ2-3, the V gene TRBV29-1; 8 bases are a match to TRBD1. The CDR3 contains 14 residues. The V segment lost 7 bases and the J segment 1 base; nucleotides outside the gene matches: 7. CDR1 and CDR2 (germline): SQVTM, ANQGSEA.

Only a few counts were recorded for this clonotype. The chain is built from TRBV5-1 and TRBJ2-5; D unresolved. Germline CDR1 SGHRS, CDR2 YFSETQ. Deletions cut 4 bases from V and 2 bases from J, with 9 bases between. This CDR3 is built from 13 residues. CDR3: CASSNPGQETQYF. DNA of the CDR3: TGCGCCAGCAGCAACCCCGGGCAAGAGACCCAGTACTTC.

This clonotype showed up just a few times. The chain combines TRBV6-5 with TRBJ1-3, with D unresolved. Trimming left V 0 bases short and J 1 base short, with 7 bases between. Germline V lookup: CDR1 MNHEY, CDR2 SVGAGI. The CDR3 totals 15 residues. CDR3 DNA sequence: TGTGCCAGCAGTTACTCGTCACAATCTGGAAACACCATATATTTT. As protein: CASSYSSQSGNTIYF.

This clonotype was observed a few times. V is TRBV6-6 and J is TRBJ2-3; D uncertain. There are 14 residues in the CDR3. Trimming pared 0 bases from V and 3 bases from J, leaving 7 bases between. Germline loops: CDR1 MNHNY, CDR2 SVGAGI (reference sequence). The CDR3 protein is CASSYSIQTDTQYF. CDR3 nucleotides: TGTGCCAGCAGTTACTCTATTCAGACAGATACGCAGTATTTT.

This clonotype was counted a few times. The chain uses TRBV29-1 and TRBJ2-3, with D possibly TRBD2 on 7 matching bases. Germline lookup yields CDR1 SQVTM and CDR2 ANQGSEA. With 0 bases removed from V and 4 bases from J, the gap between germline ends came to 14 bases. The CDR3 has 15 amino acids. The CDR3 region has the DNA TGCAGCGTTGAAGATGGGCGGGGGCCCCCAGATACGCAGTATTTT. Translated: CSVEDGRGPPDTQYF.

The chain recombines TRBV5-1 with TRBJ2-1, with 9 bases matching TRBD1. After removal of 4 bases from V and 7 bases from J, the junction contained 6 bases not matched to a gene. Germline V lookup: CDR1 SGHRS, CDR2 YFSETQ. The CDR3 extends over 14 amino acids. CDR3 DNA sequence: TGCGCCAGCAGCCCCCCCGGACAGGGGAATGAGCAGTTCTTC. As protein: CASSPPGQGNEQFF.

V and J are TRBV5-1 and TRBJ1-1; TRBD1 might be the D (5 bases). CDR3 size: 13 residues. Germline V gene lookup returns CDR1 SGHRS and CDR2 YFSETQ. Trimming removed 3 bases from V and 6 bases from J, with 12 bases in between. This CDR3 is CASSWGVGAEAFF. CDR3 coding DNA: TGCGCCAGCAGCTGGGGAGTGGGGGCTGAAGCTTTCTTT.

This clonotype was seen only a few times. The rearrangement joins TRBV6-1 to TRBJ1-5; 9 bases align to TRBD1. With V trimmed by 5 bases and J by 1 base, 9 bases remained unmatched. The CDR3 is 17 amino acids. Germline CDR1 MNHNS, CDR2 SASEGT. In DNA form, the CDR3 reads TGTGCCAGCAGTCCACCGGGACAGGGACTGAGCAATCAGCCCCAGCATTTT. Residues: CASSPPGQGLSNQPQHF.

This clonotype was found a few times. The chain carries TRBV29-1 and TRBJ2-4; D possibly corresponds to TRBD2 (6 bases). V lost 0 bases and J lost 0, with 9 bases in between. The CDR3 is 15 amino acids. CDR1 is SQVTM and CDR2 is ANQGSEA in the germline V gene. CDR3 protein: CSVEEWRGAKNIQYF. CDR3 sequence (DNA): TGCAGCGTTGAAGAATGGCGGGGAGCCAAAAACATTCAGTACTTC.

CDR3 DNA sequence: TGTGCCAGCAGCCCCTTGAGCCTGGGACAGGGAAGAGAGACCCAGTACTTC. Translation: CASSPLSLGQGRETQYF. The chain uses TRBV21-1 and TRBJ2-5; the table's TRBD1 call for D was not verified on the DNA. TRBV21-1 has pseudogene status. This CDR3 is built from 17 residues.

The rearrangement joins TRBV9 to TRBJ1-3; a weak D match, TRBD1 (5 bases). Germline lookup yields CDR1 SGDLS and CDR2 YYNGEE. V lost 0 bases to trimming and J lost 4 bases, with 11 bases between them. The CDR3 has 15 residues. CDR3 amino acids: CASSVASGQGNTIYF. As DNA, the CDR3 is TGTGCCAGCAGCGTAGCTTCGGGGCAAGGAAACACCATATATTTT. The full variable domain, with the rest looked up from reference TRBV9 and TRBJ1-3, is DSGVTQTPKHLITATGQRVTLRCSPRSGDLSVYWYQQSLDQGLQFLIQYYNGEERAKGNILERFSAQQFPDLHSELNLSSLELGDSALYFCASSVASGQGNTIYFGEGSWLTVV.

This sequence joins TRBV7-2 and TRBJ2-7; no clear D. CDR1 is SGHTA, CDR2 FQGNSA, per germline. Trimming removed 1 base from V and 2 bases from J, with 12 bases in between. This CDR3 spans 15 amino acids. The CDR3 here is CASSLGLGQTYEQYF. For the CDR3, the DNA is TGTGCCAGCAGCTTAGGTCTCGGCCAAACCTACGAGCAGTACTTC.

This clonotype was detected many times. V usage is TRBV18 and J usage is TRBJ2-5; possibly TRBD2 for D (5 bases). The CDR3 is 13 residues long. Germline V gene data show CDR1 as KGHSH and CDR2 as LQKENI. Trimming cost V 8 bases and J 1 base, with 11 bases left between them. CDR3 in amino acids: CASSPSGQETQYF. CDR3 nucleotide sequence: TGTGCCAGCAGCCCCAGCGGCCAAGAGACCCAGTACTTC.

This chain joins TRBV5-5 and TRBJ2-5, with D uncertain. The J call may be wrong; the DNA end is better matched by TRBJ2-1. The CDR3 sequence is 14 residues long. Germline V CDR1 and CDR2: SGHKS, YYEKEE (reference sequence). The CDR3 region has the DNA TGTGCCAGCAGCCTGGCTCCTGGGCGTAATGAGCAGTTCTTC. Translation gives CASSLAPGRNEQFF.

Comments on this clonotype: Compared with germline, one end of the junction differs, possibly owing to a read error. V usage is TRBV3-1 and J usage is TRBJ1-2, with D possibly TRBD1 on 5 matching bases. The germline CDR1 and CDR2 sequences are LGHDT and YNNKEL (reference sequence). The CDR3 covers 13 residues. CDR3 sequence reads: CVSSHGGPGGYTF. In DNA, the CDR3 is TGTGTCAGCAGCCATGGGGGTCCGGGAGGCTACACCTTC.

The chain uses TRBV6-5 and TRBJ1-2; 7 nucleotides line up with TRBD1. The CDR3 has 17 amino acids. The ends lost 0 bases at V and 6 bases at J; junction bases unmatched: 13. Germline V gene lookup returns CDR1 MNHEY and CDR2 SVGAGI. The CDR3 reads CASSYSRPGGLGDGYTF. For the CDR3, the DNA is TGTGCCAGCAGTTACTCTCGCCCAGGGGGGTTGGGTGATGGCTACACCTTC.

The rearrangement uses TRBV12-3 or TRBV12-4 and TRBJ2-1; D is perhaps TRBD1 (6 bases). V was trimmed by 3 bases and J by 9 bases, leaving 9 bases between them. The CDR3 totals 12 residues. CDR3 residues: CASSLPQGEQFF. DNA for the CDR3: TGTGCCAGCAGTTTGCCACAGGGTGAGCAGTTCTTC.

This clonotype was seen only a few times. Possible read error: a much larger clone is one base away. This chain links TRBV12-3 or TRBV12-4 with TRBJ2-7; D perhaps matches TRBD1 (6 bases). V was trimmed by 11 bases and J by 3 bases, leaving 17 bases between them. CDR3 length equals 13 residues. CDR3 residues: CAPQKRGGYEQYF. CDR3 sequence (DNA): TGTGCCCCCCAGAAGAGAGGGGGCTACGAGCAGTACTTC.

This clonotype occurred a few times. The CDR3 here is CASRTAQETQYF. CDR3 nucleotide sequence: TGTGCCAGCAGGACGGCCCAAGAGACCCAGTACTTC. The chain carries TRBV7-9 and TRBJ2-5; unclear D gene. V lost 6 bases, J lost 1 base, and 6 bases lay in between. This CDR3 is built from 12 residues. Germline CDR1 and CDR2: SEHNR and FQNEAQ (reference sequence). The whole variable domain, remainder taken from reference TRBV7-9 and TRBJ2-5, is DTGVSQNPRHKITKRGQNVTFRCDPISEHNRLYWYRQTLGQGPEFLTYFQNEAQLEKSRLLSDRFSAERPKGSFSTLEIQRTEQGDSAMYLCASRTAQETQYFGPGTRLLVL.

The chain is built from TRBV12-3 or TRBV12-4 and TRBJ2-6; D is possibly TRBD2 (5 bases). Trimming shortened V by 7 bases and J by 0 bases, and 10 bases separated the two germline ends. The CDR3 is 15 amino acids. The CDR3 DNA reads as TGTGCCAGCACCTCCGCGGGCTCTGGGGCCAACGTCCTGACTTTC. Residues: CASTSAGSGANVLTF.

This clonotype occurred a few times. The chain links TRBV29-1 to TRBJ2-7; tentatively, D is TRBD2 (5 bases). The germline CDR1 and CDR2 sequences are SQVTM and ANQGSEA. The CDR3 totals 12 residues. Trimming removed 1 base from V and 5 bases from J, with 9 bases in between. The CDR3 reads CSVEGEGNEQYF. CDR3 sequence (DNA): TGCAGCGTTGAAGGTGAGGGTAACGAGCAGTACTTC.